These 25 T cell receptor beta chains were all obtained from the same sample, sequenced in a study of T-cell memory formation after mild COVID-19. Via MiXCR, TCRdb re-called the 5' RACE reads, giving one row per CDR3 protein. The table shows about 260,000 distinct CDR3 sequences, with around 8% occurring only once. Source material: PBMCs or a T cell subset sorted from them (not recorded which). The receptors originated from a man younger than 30 who had mild COVID-19 (a few samples of this study predate the infection). Cell type and time point are not known.

There are many counts of this clonotype. The rearrangement joins TRBV5-1 to TRBJ2-2, with 8 bases lining up with TRBD2. In germline, CDR1 is SGHRS, CDR2 YFSETQ. The CDR3 consists of 13 residues. After removal of 2 bases from V and 6 bases from J, the junction contained 0 bases not matched to a gene. CDR3 amino acids: CASSFGGAGELFF. The CDR3 nucleotides are TGCGCCAGCAGCTTCGGGGGGGCCGGGGAGCTGTTTTTT.

The chain is built from TRBV10-3 and TRBJ1-1, with D possibly TRBD1 on 6 matching bases. Between the trimmed V and J ends, which lost 8 bases and 0 bases, there was a span of 16 bases. The CDR3 sequence is 15 residues long. The V gene's germline CDR1 is ENHRY and CDR2 SYGVKD. The CDR3 DNA is TGTGCCATCTCCTCCGGGGGGCCGGTGAACACTGAAGCTTTCTTT. It translates to CAISSGGPVNTEAFF.

The gene calls are TRBV7-9 and TRBJ1-1, with 7 bases identical to TRBD1. The CDR3 length is 16 residues. The junction had 8 bases not matched to a gene; V was cut back by 1 base and J by 3 bases. The V gene's germline CDR1 is SEHNR and CDR2 FQNEAQ (reference sequence). The CDR3 sequence: CASSLEGTVPDTEAFF. CDR3 nucleotide sequence: TGTGCCAGCAGCTTAGAGGGGACAGTCCCCGACACTGAAGCTTTCTTT.

This clonotype was seen a handful of times. This chain connects TRBV7-9 to TRBJ1-1, with D possibly matching TRBD1 (6 bases). CDR3 length equals 15 residues. Germline CDR1 is SEHNR and CDR2 is FQNEAQ (reference sequence). V lost 0 bases to trimming and J lost 3 bases, with 11 bases between them. In DNA, the CDR3 is TGTGCCAGCAGCTTAGCGGGGGCTCGGGACACTGAAGCTTTCTTT. Encoded protein: CASSLAGARDTEAFF.

This clonotype turned up a few times. The chain has TRBV20-1 and TRBJ2-3; D possibly corresponds to TRBD1 (6 bases). The germline V gene has CDR1 DFQATT and CDR2 SNEGSKA (reference sequence). This CDR3 has 18 residues. The V end lost 0 bases, the J end lost 1 base, and 20 bases lay between the germline ends. CDR3 region: CSARDLARGEDRTDTQYF. Written as DNA, the CDR3 is TGCAGTGCTAGAGATCTGGCCAGGGGAGAAGACCGCACAGATACGCAGTATTTT.

The chain is built from TRBV7-9 and TRBJ2-7; D is possibly TRBD1 (6 bases). The CDR3 length is 14 residues. CDR1 is SEHNR, CDR2 FQNEAQ, per germline (reference sequence). V was cut by 4 bases and J by 6 bases, with 16 bases left in between. The CDR3 nucleotides are TGTGCCAGCAGCTCAACACAGGGTCCCTCCGAGCAGTACGTC. Its protein is CASSSTQGPSEQYV.

This rearrangement joins TRBV4-2 to TRBJ1-4; TRBD1 matches at 9 bases. CDR1 and CDR2 from the germline V gene are LGHNA and YNFKEQ. The CDR3 loop spans 15 amino acids. The junction had 6 bases not matched to a gene; V was cut back by 2 bases and J by 8 bases. CDR3 in amino acids: CASSQRWDRDEKLFF. The CDR3 DNA is TGTGCCAGCAGCCAACGTTGGGACAGGGACGAAAAACTGTTTTTT.

This clonotype was counted a few times. The V and J genes are TRBV19 and TRBJ1-5; the D gene is possibly TRBD1 (5 bases). V lost 6 bases and J 9 bases, leaving 15 bases between the germline ends. CDR3 size: 13 residues. Germline V gene data show CDR1 as LNHDA and CDR2 as SQIVND (reference sequence). This CDR3 is CASRSQGRRPQHF. CDR3 nucleotide sequence: TGTGCCAGTAGGAGTCAGGGAAGAAGGCCCCAGCATTTT. Together with reference TRBV19 and TRBJ1-5, the CDR3 gives the full variable domain: DGGITQSPKYLFRKEGQNVTLSCEQNLNHDAMYWYRQDPGQGLRLIYYSQIVNDFQKGDIAEGYSVSREKKESFPLTVTSAQKNPTAFYLCASRSQGRRPQHFGDGTRLSIL.

This clonotype was found a few times. The chain uses TRBV5-1 and TRBJ1-6; TRBD1 matches at 10 bases. V shed 0 bases, J shed 6 bases, and the junction held 6 bases outside the gene matches. The germline V gene has CDR1 SGHRS and CDR2 YFSETQ. There are 17 residues in the CDR3. This CDR3 reads CASSLAPGTGANSPLHF. The CDR3 DNA reads TGCGCCAGCAGCTTGGCCCCCGGGACAGGGGCTAATTCACCCCTCCACTTT.

The chain couples TRBV20-1 to TRBJ1-5; TRBD1 matches at 7 bases. The germline V gene has CDR1 DFQATT and CDR2 SNEGSKA (reference sequence). With 3 bases clipped from V and 5 bases from J, the junction kept 4 bases outside the gene matches. The CDR3 covers 13 residues. This chain's CDR3 is CSASRGVDQPQHF. The CDR3, as DNA: TGCAGTGCTAGCAGGGGGGTCGATCAGCCCCAGCATTTT.

This clonotype was counted between two and nine times. The chain employs TRBV7-2 and TRBJ1-4; no definite D call. The CDR3 has 15 amino acids. Trimming shortened V by 1 base and J by 5 bases, and 11 bases separated the two germline ends. Germline V gene data show CDR1 as SGHTA and CDR2 as FQGNSA. Written as DNA, the CDR3 is TGTGCCAGCAGCTTAGTCGGGAGTCCCAATGAAAAACTGTTTTTT. Residues: CASSLVGSPNEKLFF.

There are a few counts of this clonotype. The rearrangement joins TRBV4-1 to TRBJ1-6; 7 positions match TRBD1. The germline gives CDR1 MGHRA, CDR2 YSYEKL. This CDR3 spans 13 amino acids. Germline trimming cut 4 bases from V and 11 bases from J; bases unmatched to any gene: 5. CDR3 nucleotide sequence: TGCGCCAGCAGCCGAGAGACAGGGCCACCCCTCCACTTT. Amino acid sequence: CASSRETGPPLHF.

This clonotype was detected only a few times. J is TRBJ2-1 and V is TRBV20-1, with D possibly TRBD1 on 5 matching bases. V was trimmed by 3 bases and J by 10 bases, leaving 19 bases between them. This CDR3 has 14 residues. Germline lookup yields CDR1 DFQATT and CDR2 SNEGSKA (reference sequence). CDR3 sequence (DNA): TGCAGTGCTAGTGGCAGGGTTATATCTTTGGAGCAGTTCTTC. Its protein product is CSASGRVISLEQFF.

This clonotype occurred many times. This rearrangement joins TRBV24-1 to TRBJ2-1, with D hard to call. The CDR3 spans 12 residues. V lost 1 base, J lost 8 bases, and 5 bases lay in between. The germline V gene encodes CDR1 KGHDR and CDR2 SFDVKD. For the CDR3, the DNA is TGTGCCACCAGTGATTTTGGGGATGAGCAGTTCTTC. Translation gives CATSDFGDEQFF.

This clonotype has just a few counts. This chain uses TRBV7-9 with TRBJ2-5; maybe TRBD1 (6 bases). Between the trimmed V and J ends, which lost 7 bases and 2 bases, there was a span of 11 bases. The germline gives CDR1 SEHNR, CDR2 FQNEAQ (reference sequence). CDR3 size: 13 residues. The CDR3 DNA reads TGTGCCAGCACCCAGGGGATACAAGAGACCCAGTACTTC. Amino acids: CASTQGIQETQYF.

The chain has TRBV10-1 and TRBJ2-7, with TRBD1 as a possible D gene (6 bases). The CDR3 has 16 residues. Trimming removed 0 bases at V and 2 bases at J, with 14 bases between. The germline V gene has CDR1 WNHNN and CDR2 SYGVQD (reference sequence). The CDR3 region is CASSESSGEATYEQYF. CDR3 nucleotide sequence: TGCGCCAGCAGTGAGTCATCAGGGGAAGCGACCTACGAGCAGTACTTC.

This clonotype was observed a few times. This chain links TRBV7-7 with TRBJ2-2, with D perhaps matching TRBD1 (6 bases). This CDR3 region has 16 residues. In germline, CDR1 is SSHAT, CDR2 FNYEAQ (reference sequence). Between the trimmed V and J ends, which lost 5 bases and 5 bases, there was a span of 18 bases. This chain's CDR3 is CASSPRPGVGTGELFF. DNA for the CDR3: TGTGCCAGCAGCCCCCGGCCAGGGGTAGGGACCGGGGAGCTGTTTTTT.

A few counts support this clonotype. The chain joins TRBV11-2 to TRBJ2-1; a weak D match, TRBD1 (6 bases). V was clipped by 5 bases and J by 8 bases, with 10 bases between them. Germline assignment: CDR1 SGHAT and CDR2 FQNNGV. The CDR3 is 12 residues long. CDR3 sequence: CASSGNRDEQFF. As DNA, the CDR3 is TGTGCCAGCAGCGGAAACAGGGATGAGCAGTTCTTC.

At least ten counts were recorded for this clonotype. V is TRBV7-2 and J is TRBJ2-4; 7 bases line up with TRBD1. The germline V gene has CDR1 SGHTA and CDR2 FQGNSA. There are 14 residues in the CDR3. V was clipped by 5 bases and J by 4 bases; unmatched bases: 5. CDR3: CASSPSTGKNIQYF. CDR3 in DNA: TGTGCCAGCAGCCCATCGACAGGGAAAAACATTCAGTACTTC.

This clonotype has at least ten counts. This chain uses TRBV20-1 with TRBJ2-1; D may be TRBD1 or TRBD2 (5 bases each). The V gene lost 5 bases and the J gene lost 3 bases, with 14 bases spanning the gap. The CDR3 contains 14 residues. Germline V gives CDR1 DFQATT, CDR2 SNEGSKA (reference sequence). CDR3 protein: CSAQGVTHYNEQFF. Here the CDR3 DNA reads TGCAGTGCTCAGGGAGTCACCCACTACAATGAGCAGTTCTTC.

This clonotype was found a few times. The V gene is TRBV28, the J gene TRBJ1-1, with D perhaps matching TRBD1 (6 bases). The V gene lost 5 bases and the J gene lost 11 bases, with 18 bases spanning the gap. CDR3 length: 13 residues. CDR1 and CDR2 from the germline V gene are MDHEN and SYDVKM. CDR3 loop: CASSHPSGAYAFF. The CDR3 bases are TGTGCCAGCAGTCACCCATCAGGGGCCTACGCTTTCTTT.

V gene TRBV11-2 combines with J gene TRBJ2-1; D is unclear. Trimming removed 4 bases from V and 10 bases from J, with 11 bases in between. CDR1 and CDR2 from the germline V gene are SGHAT and FQNNGV. The CDR3 length is 12 residues. The CDR3 region has the DNA TGTGCCAGCAGCTCCCCCCTTTCGGAGCAGTTCTTC. It specifies CASSSPLSEQFF.

V usage is TRBV6-1 and J usage is TRBJ1-5; D perhaps matches TRBD1 (5 bases). The CDR3 is made up of 15 amino acids. Trimming shortened V by 6 bases and J by 0 bases, and 12 bases separated the two germline ends. The germline V gene has CDR1 MNHNS and CDR2 SASEGT. The CDR3 bases are TGTGCCAGCAGGCCCCGGGACGGTAGCAATCAGCCCCAGCATTTT. It codes for CASRPRDGSNQPQHF.

This rearrangement joins TRBV6-2 or TRBV6-3 to TRBJ1-2; D unclear. The germline V and J ends were trimmed by 5 bases and 4 bases, with 17 bases remaining between them. CDR3 length equals 15 residues. Germline CDR1 reads MNHEY; CDR2 reads SVGEGT. The CDR3 sequence is CASSPVASGLYGYTF. The CDR3 DNA is TGTGCCAGCAGTCCCGTAGCATCGGGCCTCTATGGCTACACCTTC.

This clonotype was recorded a few times. The gene calls are TRBV2 and TRBJ2-2; D not certain. Trimming removed 8 bases at V and 0 bases at J, with 7 bases between. Germline lookup yields CDR1 SNHLY and CDR2 FYNNEI. The CDR3 sequence is 13 residues long. The chain's CDR3 is CASGQANTGELFF. CDR3 coding DNA: TGTGCCAGCGGCCAGGCGAACACCGGGGAGCTGTTTTTT.